This T cell receptor beta chain was retrieved from a study of blood T cells in healthy people across ages. CDR1 and CDR2 from the germline V gene are DFQATT and SNEGSKA (reference sequence). CDR3 length: 17 amino acids. The J segment lost 4 bases and the V segment lost 5 bases, leaving 14 bases of the junction unmatched. Using a J-beta primer mix together with a sample-barcoded 5' primer, a second PCR was run for about 6 to 12 cycles. No fewer than 2.5 million CDR3-containing paired-end reads came from each sample. TCRdb redid the calling of the 5' RACE reads with MiXCR, one entry per CDR3 protein. The sample lists 800,000 or so distinct CDR3 sequences, roughly 46% occurring once. This clonotype has just a few counts.

The chain has TRBV20-1 and TRBJ2-3, with 11 nucleotides matching TRBD2. The sequenced material came from blood. This TCR was sampled from a man aged 80 or over in good health. The CDR3 reads CSALSITLAGGADTQYF. The CDR3 nucleotides are TGCAGTGCTCTCTCAATCACCCTAGCGGGAGGCGCAGATACGCAGTATTTT.